The 23 T cell receptor beta chains presented below share a single source sample, sequenced in a study of control samples from healthy donors and cancer patients. Sequencing used immunoSEQ multiplex PCR; TCRdb keeps in-frame clones, though not all of them. Of 100,000 to 150,000 clones in the sample, approximately 89% were seen once. The specimen was blood. The receptors derive from a man between 18 and 35 years old in good health.

The chain combines TRBV5-6 with TRBJ2-5, with 8 bases aligning to TRBD1. Unmatched junction bases numbered 7, after V lost 3 bases and J lost 9 bases. The CDR3 consists of 13 residues. Germline V gene lookup returns CDR1 SGHDT and CDR2 YYEEEE. CDR3 in amino acids: CASSSGDRLAQYF. CDR3 DNA: TGTGCCAGCAGCTCCGGGGACAGGTTGGCCCAGTACTTC.

The chain employs TRBV18 and TRBJ1-2; D is ambiguous. The CDR3 extends over 13 amino acids. Germline V gene data show CDR1 as KGHSH and CDR2 as LQKENI. Between the trimmed V and J ends, which lost 1 base and 3 bases, there was a span of 6 bases. CDR3 sequence: CASSPQGHYGYTF. DNA for the CDR3: TGTGCCAGCTCACCACAAGGACACTATGGCTACACCTTC.

This clone was seen just once. The rearrangement joins TRBV7-9 to TRBJ2-7, with D unclear. Germline V gives CDR1 SEHNR, CDR2 FQNEAQ (reference sequence). V lost 1 base, J lost 4 bases, and 20 bases lay in between. The CDR3 is 17 residues long. DNA for the CDR3: TGTGCCAGCAGCTTAGAAACGTCGAATCACGGAGAATACGAGCAGTACTTC. Protein: CASSLETSNHGEYEQYF.

CDR3 nucleotide sequence: TGTGCCAGCAAGACTAGCGGGGGCGATGAGCAGTTCTTC. Translated, it gives CASKTSGGDEQFF. V is TRBV12-3 or TRBV12-4 and J is TRBJ2-1; the match to TRBD2 covers 12 bases. J lost 8 bases, V lost 7 bases, and 3 bases had no gene match. This CDR3 comprises 13 residues.

The V and J genes are TRBV5-4 and TRBJ2-5; the D gene is possibly TRBD1 (6 bases). CDR3 length: 16 residues. Germline CDR1 and CDR2: SGHNT and YYREEE (reference sequence). Trimming shortened V by 3 bases and J by 1 base, and 16 bases separated the two germline ends. CDR3 amino acids: CASSSPVGRGQETQYF. The CDR3 region has the DNA TGTGCCAGCAGCTCCCCAGTAGGCAGGGGCCAAGAGACCCAGTACTTC.

The rearrangement joins TRBV18 to TRBJ2-3; no reliable D call. The germline gives CDR1 KGHSH, CDR2 LQKENI. This CDR3 has 13 residues. V was trimmed by 5 bases and J by 3 bases, leaving 9 bases between them. The CDR3 nucleotides read TGTGCCAGCTCAGCCGATGGGACAGATACGCAGTATTTT. It is translated as CASSADGTDTQYF.

The chain is built from TRBV11-3 and TRBJ2-7, with TRBD1 matching 9 bases. Trimming cost V 0 bases and J 3 bases; bases outside gene matches: 12. This CDR3 has 18 residues. Looked up from germline, CDR1 is SGHNT and CDR2 is YENEEA. The CDR3 DNA sequence: TGTGCCAGCAGCTTAGATCCCCCGGGACAGGGAATTAGCTACGAGCAGTACTTC. Residues: CASSLDPPGQGISYEQYF.

Only one count was recorded for this clone. This chain uses TRBV6-5 with TRBJ1-3; TRBD1 matches 8 bases. Trimming cost V 4 bases and J 4 bases; bases outside gene matches: 9. This CDR3 spans 16 amino acids. CDR1 is MNHEY, CDR2 SVGAGI, per germline. The CDR3 DNA is TGTGCCAGCAGTTTTACTCAGGGGGCGAGGGGAAACACCATATATTTT. Translating it yields CASSFTQGARGNTIYF.

This clone was picked up one time. The chain has TRBV2 and TRBJ2-1, with TRBD2 matching over 10 bases. CDR3 length equals 15 residues. Germline V CDR1 and CDR2: SNHLY, FYNNEI. The V segment lost 7 bases and the J segment 4 bases; nucleotides outside the gene matches: 7. The CDR3 DNA reads TGTGCCAGCACCCCTAGCGGGGGCCGTTACAATGAGCAGTTCTTC. It specifies CASTPSGGRYNEQFF.

The J gene is TRBJ1-1, the V gene TRBV7-6, with D possibly being TRBD1 (5 bases). With 8 bases removed from V and 4 bases from J, the gap between germline ends came to 17 bases. Germline loops: CDR1 SGHVS, CDR2 FNYEAQ. CDR3 length equals 14 residues. CDR3 region: CASGWGEGSTEAFF. The CDR3 bases are TGTGCCAGCGGATGGGGGGAGGGGAGCACTGAAGCTTTCTTT.

Concerning this clone itself: Distinct nucleotide sequences in the sample also encode this CDR3. The chain joins TRBV6-5 to TRBJ1-3; D ambiguous. The CDR3 spans 14 residues. Germline V CDR1 and CDR2: MNHEY, SVGAGI. Between the trimmed V and J ends, which lost 11 bases and 0 bases, there was a span of 14 bases. The CDR3 sequence is CASRRTDSGNTIYF. The CDR3 DNA sequence: TGTGCCTCTCGGAGGACGGACTCTGGAAACACCATATATTTT.

This clone was observed once. The chain is built from TRBV10-3 and TRBJ2-6; either TRBD1 or TRBD2 may supply D (5 bases each). CDR3 length equals 15 residues. V lost 6 bases, J lost 3 bases, and 12 bases lay in between. Per the germline V gene, CDR1 is ENHRY and CDR2 is SYGVKD. Written as DNA, the CDR3 is TGTGCCATCAGCACTGGGACGCGTGGGGCCAACGTCCTGACTTTC. Translated, it gives CAISTGTRGANVLTF.

This chain connects TRBV5-8 to TRBJ1-4; TRBD1 agrees at 9 bases. Germline V CDR1 and CDR2: SGHTS, YDEGEE. V gave up 0 bases and J gave up 8 bases; unmatched junction bases: 8. The CDR3 contains 16 residues. The CDR3 DNA sequence: TGTGCCAGCAGCTTGGCCCTGACAGGGGGTTTAGAAAAACTGTTTTTT. It encodes CASSLALTGGLEKLFF.

This chain joins TRBV5-4 and TRBJ2-1, with 7 bases that match TRBD1. Trimming took 4 bases from V and 5 from J; bases not matched to a gene: 6. This CDR3 is 14 amino acids long. Germline V CDR1 and CDR2: SGHNT, YYREEE (reference sequence). The CDR3 spells CASSPDRLDNEQFF. The CDR3 DNA reads TGTGCCAGCAGCCCGGACAGGCTAGACAATGAGCAGTTCTTC.

This clone was detected only once. The junction shows a germline mismatch at one end, possibly a read error. The gene calls are TRBV5-1 and TRBJ2-5; 7 bases map to TRBD1. Germline V gene lookup returns CDR1 SGHRS and CDR2 YFSETQ. The length of the CDR3 is 14 residues. The CDR3 is CVSSPRDSGETQYF. Here the CDR3 DNA reads TGCGTCAGCAGCCCCCGGGACAGTGGAGAGACCCAGTACTTC.

The chain carries TRBV27 and TRBJ2-2; TRBD1 agrees at 8 bases. The CDR3 loop spans 14 amino acids. J gave up 7 bases and V 4 bases, and 5 bases lay outside the gene matches. Per germline, CDR1 MNHEY and CDR2 SMNVEV (reference sequence). The CDR3 DNA follows: TGTGCCAGCAGTTCGCCAGGGGGCCTCGGGGAGCTGTTTTTT. Encoded protein: CASSSPGGLGELFF.

The gene calls are TRBV5-4 and TRBJ1-1; no firm D call. Deletions cut 4 bases from V and 5 bases from J, with 15 bases between. The CDR3 runs 14 residues. Germline V lookup: CDR1 SGHNT, CDR2 YYREEE (reference sequence). The CDR3: CASSIPGRETEAFF. The CDR3 coding sequence is TGTGCCAGCAGCATACCCGGACGAGAGACTGAAGCTTTCTTT. Full variable domain (outside the CDR3, taken from reference TRBV5-4 and TRBJ1-1): ETGVTQSPTHLIKTRGQQVTLRCSSQSGHNTVSWYQQALGQGPQFIFQYYREEENGRGNFPPRFSGLQFPNYSSELNVNALELDDSALYLCASSIPGRETEAFFGQGTRLTVV.

V is TRBV5-6 and J is TRBJ2-7; D assignment may be TRBD1 or TRBD2 (6 bases each). V lost 0 bases and J 2 bases, leaving 12 bases between the germline ends. Looked up from germline, CDR1 is SGHDT and CDR2 is YYEEEE. This CDR3 is built from 15 residues. The DNA for the CDR3 is TGTGCCAGCAGCTTGGGTGGGGGGCCTGCCTACGAGCAGTACTTC. Its translation is CASSLGGGPAYEQYF.

V is TRBV7-3 and J is TRBJ1-1; D gene uncertain. The CDR3 sequence is 13 residues long. V lost 5 bases and J lost 4, with 11 bases in between. Germline V CDR1 and CDR2: SGHTA, FQGTGA. CDR3 nucleotide sequence: TGTGCCAGCAGCGAAGGGTGGGGCACTGAAGCTTTCTTT. It encodes CASSEGWGTEAFF. The whole variable domain, remainder taken from reference TRBV7-3 and TRBJ1-1, is GAGVSQTPSNKVTEKGKYVELRCDPISGHTALYWYRQSLGQGPEFLIYFQGTGAADDSGLPNDRFFAVRPEGSVSTLKIQRTERGDSAVYLCASSEGWGTEAFFGQGTRLTVV.

In its sample, this clone was seen once. CDR3 sequence: CASSQDLGANVLTF. For the CDR3, the DNA is TGTGCCAGCAGCCAAGACCTGGGGGCCAACGTCCTGACTTTC. The rearrangement uses TRBV27 and TRBJ2-6; D is uncertain. Trimming took off 6 bases at V and 4 bases at J, with 10 bases between the two ends. The CDR3 loop spans 14 amino acids. Germline V gene data show CDR1 as MNHEY and CDR2 as SMNVEV (reference sequence).

The chain carries TRBV11-3 and TRBJ2-1; 9 bases are shared with TRBD2. With V trimmed by 1 base and J by 2 bases, 0 bases remained unmatched. The germline V gene encodes CDR1 SGHNT and CDR2 YENEEA. The CDR3 runs 15 residues. The CDR3 sequence: CASSLGLAAYNEQFF. The CDR3 region has the DNA TGTGCCAGCAGCTTAGGACTAGCGGCCTACAATGAGCAGTTCTTC.

This chain joins TRBV12-3 or TRBV12-4 and TRBJ1-1; D unclear. CDR3 length equals 12 residues. Trimming shortened V by 5 bases and J by 7 bases, and 11 bases separated the two germline ends. CDR3 nucleotide sequence: TGTGCCAGCAGTCCGCAGACCAGTGAAGCTTTCTTT. It codes for CASSPQTSEAFF.

This chain's CDR3 is CATSDPTSGKETQYF. In nucleotides, the CDR3 is TGTGCCACCAGTGACCCGACTAGCGGGAAAGAGACCCAGTACTTC. The V call is TRBV24-1, the J call TRBJ2-5, with 11 nucleotides matching TRBD2. In germline, CDR1 is KGHDR, CDR2 SFDVKD. V shed 4 bases, J shed 3 bases, and the junction held 3 bases outside the gene matches. The CDR3 loop spans 15 amino acids.